A selection of T cell receptor beta chains follows, all from one sample in a study of T cell clonotyping in hematopoietic cell transplantation. Data came from immunoSEQ multiplex PCR; TCRdb stores just in-frame clones and leaves some out. This table holds roughly 15,000 clones, about three fifths found once. Source material: PBMCs. All receptors come from a human donor who either received an allogeneic hematopoietic cell transplant for a myeloid malignancy or was a related donor (not recorded which). Some clones in this sample may be carry-over from other donors' samples. Both conserved end residues are part of each CDR3. Fields, in order: D gene, clone size, V gene, J gene, CDR3 protein, CDR3 DNA. The D gene is left open where the match is weak. Size is omitted from some rows. Given values are once, few, many or a class for expanded clones.

.	.	TRBV2	TRBJ2-5	CASSEVQGGKTQYF	TGTGCCAGCAGTGAAGTACAGGGTGGGAAGACCCAGTACTTC
.	.	TRBV25-1	TRBJ1-2	CASSEGGGYTF	TGTGCCAGCAGTGAAGGGGGGGGCTACACCTTC
TRBD1	.	TRBV6-6	TRBJ2-7	CASSYGQARYEQYF	TGTGCCAGCAGTTACGGACAGGCACGCTACGAGCAGTACTTC
TRBD1	.	TRBV7-2	TRBJ1-2	CASSHSTGDGYGYTF	TGTGCCAGCAGCCATTCGACAGGGGATGGGTATGGCTACACCTTC
TRBD1	few	TRBV6-5	TRBJ2-7	CASTLTGGGEQYF	TGTGCCAGCACCTTGACAGGGGGAGGCGAGCAGTACTTC
TRBD2	.	TRBV4-2	TRBJ2-1	CASSQGGSAYNEQFF	TGTGCCAGCAGCCAAGGCGGGAGCGCCTACAATGAGCAGTTCTTC
.	.	TRBV28	TRBJ1-4	CASSSPKPAFNEKLFF	TGTGCCAGCAGTTCACCAAAACCGGCTTTTAATGAAAAACTGTTTTTT
.	.	TRBV27	TRBJ2-7	CASLTRNSSTGLTVDEQYF	TGTGCCAGCCTTACCCGCAACAGCTCAACAGGTTTGACGGTTGACGAGCAGTACTTC
.	.	TRBV5-1	TRBJ1-2	CASSLGGGNYGYTF	TGCGCCAGCAGCCTAGGCGGAGGGAACTATGGCTACACCTTC
.	.	TRBV7-9	TRBJ2-7	CASSFAGEQYF	TGTGCCAGCAGCTTTGCCGGGGAGCAGTACTTC
TRBD1	.	TRBV29-1	TRBJ1-1	CSVSGSGGTEAFF	TGCAGCGTTAGTGGATCAGGGGGCACTGAAGCTTTCTTT
.	.	TRBV6-1	TRBJ1-5	CASIRQGDTPQHF	TGTGCCAGCATCCGACAAGGGGACACTCCCCAGCATTTT
TRBD1	once	TRBV7-2	TRBJ1-1	CASSYRGLRTEAFF	TGTGCCAGCAGTTACAGGGGGCTGAGGACTGAAGCTTTCTTT
TRBD1	.	TRBV28	TRBJ2-2	CASILGGLPTGELFF	TGTGCCAGCATATTAGGGGGCCTACCCACCGGGGAGCTGTTTTTT
.	.	TRBV6-6	TRBJ1-5	CASSPKLGQPQHF	TGTGCCAGCAGTCCCAAACTGGGTCAGCCCCAGCATTTT
.	.	TRBV28	TRBJ1-2	CASGGGVPYGYTF	TGTGCCAGCGGAGGAGGGGTCCCATATGGCTACACCTTC
.	once	TRBV6-5	TRBJ1-2	CASSWGPLSNYGYTF	TGTGCCAGCAGTTGGGGACCGCTCTCAAACTATGGCTACACCTTC
TRBD1	.	TRBV10-3	TRBJ2-5	CAISESWTGETQYF	TGTGCCATCAGTGAGTCGTGGACAGGAGAGACCCAGTACTTC
TRBD1	once	TRBV30	TRBJ1-1	CAWSVVLTRDRLPDEAFF	TGTGCCTGGAGTGTAGTCTTGACCCGGGACAGACTACCAGATGAAGCTTTCTTT
.	few	TRBV5-4	TRBJ1-2	CASSPQRRYGYTF	TGTGCCAGCAGCCCGCAGCGAAGGTATGGCTACACCTTC
.	once	TRBV5-6	TRBJ2-7	CASNSRQPTYEQYF	TGTGCCAGCAACTCTAGACAGCCGACCTACGAGCAGTACTTC
TRBD2	once	TRBV7-3	TRBJ2-3	CASSPGTSRDTQYF	TGTGCCAGCAGCCCCGGGACTAGCCGGGATACGCAGTATTTT
TRBD1	.	TRBV5-5	TRBJ1-1	CASSARDRGRFDTEAFF	TGTGCCAGCAGCGCAAGGGACAGGGGGCGGTTTGACACTGAAGCTTTCTTT
TRBD2	.	TRBV7-2	TRBJ2-3	CASSPGRSGSFVWTDTQYF	TGTGCCAGCAGCCCGGGGCGAAGCGGGAGTTTTGTATGGACAGATACGCAGTATTTT
TRBD1	.	TRBV29-1	TRBJ1-1	CSVDDHRGYTEAFF	TGCAGCGTTGACGACCACAGGGGGTACACTGAAGCTTTCTTT
.	few	TRBV11-3	TRBJ2-3	CASSLGSLQGADTQYF	TGTGCCAGCAGCTTAGGATCCTTACAAGGGGCAGATACGCAGTATTTT
.	.	TRBV30	TRBJ1-4	CAWSVTALNEKLFF	TGTGCCTGGAGTGTAACTGCCCTTAATGAAAAACTGTTTTTT
TRBD1	.	TRBV23-1	TRBJ1-6	CASSQRQGRNSPLHF	TGCGCCAGCAGTCAACGACAGGGGCGGAATTCACCCCTCCACTTT
.	few	TRBV6-5	TRBJ1-2	CASRAGTGGGYTF	TGTGCCAGCAGAGCCGGGACGGGTGGCGGCTACACCTTC
.	once	TRBV25-1	TRBJ2-5	CASSEDGVPKTQYF	TGTGCCAGCAGTGAGGATGGAGTCCCCAAGACCCAGTACTTC
.	.	TRBV4-3	TRBJ1-1	CASSQDVLGNTEAFF	TGCGCCAGCAGCCAAGACGTCTTGGGAAACACTGAAGCTTTCTTT
.	.	TRBV30	TRBJ1-2	CAWGGVGYTF	TGTGCCTGGGGAGGGGTCGGCTACACCTTC
.	.	TRBV5-6	TRBJ1-1	CASSSSQGNTEAFF	TGTGCCAGCAGCTCGTCACAGGGAAACACTGAAGCTTTCTTT
TRBD1	.	TRBV9	TRBJ2-5	CASSVVGQGAGETQYF	TGTGCCAGCAGCGTAGTAGGACAGGGGGCCGGGGAGACCCAGTACTTC
.	medium-sized	TRBV5-6	TRBJ2-7	CASSLSSYEQYF	TGTGCCAGCAGCTTGTCCTCCTACGAGCAGTACTTC
.	.	TRBV7-8	TRBJ1-3	CASSPGTAGNTIYF	TGTGCCAGCAGCCCGGGGACGGCTGGAAACACCATATATTTT
.	.	TRBV4-1	TRBJ2-7	CASSQGEHYEQYF	TGCGCCAGCAGCCAAGGGGAGCACTACGAGCAGTACTTC
TRBD1	.	TRBV30	TRBJ1-2	CAFTRDRNYGYTF	TGTGCATTCACTCGGGACAGGAACTATGGCTACACCTTC
TRBD1	.	TRBV25-1	TRBJ2-5	CASSEGNHRGETQYF	TGTGCCAGCAGTGAAGGAAACCACAGGGGAGAGACCCAGTACTTC
TRBD1	few	TRBV30	TRBJ1-1	CAWSQGGEGAFF	TGTGCCTGGAGCCAGGGGGGAGAGGGAGCTTTCTTT
.	.	TRBV14	TRBJ1-1	CASSQEEWPRTEAFF	TGTGCCAGCAGCCAAGAAGAATGGCCCCGAACTGAAGCTTTCTTT
.	.	TRBV29-1	TRBJ1-2	CSAIGPYGYTF	TGCAGCGCTATAGGCCCCTATGGCTACACCTTC
.	.	TRBV4-2	TRBJ2-3	CASSQAGSSTDTQYF	TGTGCCAGCAGCCAAGCGGGTTCTAGCACAGATACGCAGTATTTT
.	.	TRBV25-1	TRBJ2-4	CASTQGSGENIQYF	TGTGCCTCTACCCAGGGGTCGGGGGAAAACATTCAGTACTTC
.	.	TRBV7-3	TRBJ2-2	CASSLMQGELFF	TGTGCCAGCAGCTTAATGCAGGGGGAGCTGTTTTTT